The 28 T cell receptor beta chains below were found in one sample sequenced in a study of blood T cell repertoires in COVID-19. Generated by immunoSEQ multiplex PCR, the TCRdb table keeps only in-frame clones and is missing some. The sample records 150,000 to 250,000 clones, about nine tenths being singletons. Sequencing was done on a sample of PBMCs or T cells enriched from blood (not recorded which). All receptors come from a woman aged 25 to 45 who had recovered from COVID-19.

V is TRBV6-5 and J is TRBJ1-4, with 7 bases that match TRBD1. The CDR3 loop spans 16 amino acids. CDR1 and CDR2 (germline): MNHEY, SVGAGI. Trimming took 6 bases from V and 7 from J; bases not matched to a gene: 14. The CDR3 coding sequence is TGTGCCAGCAGCTACGAACAGGGGATGGTTGGTGAAAAACTGTTTTTT. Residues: CASSYEQGMVGEKLFF.

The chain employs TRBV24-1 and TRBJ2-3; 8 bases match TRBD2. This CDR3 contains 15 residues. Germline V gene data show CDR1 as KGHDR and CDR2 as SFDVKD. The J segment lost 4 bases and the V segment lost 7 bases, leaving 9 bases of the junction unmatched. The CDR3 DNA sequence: TGTGCCACCAGAGGGGACGGGGGGGGCGCAGATACGCAGTATTTT. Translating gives CATRGDGGGADTQYF.

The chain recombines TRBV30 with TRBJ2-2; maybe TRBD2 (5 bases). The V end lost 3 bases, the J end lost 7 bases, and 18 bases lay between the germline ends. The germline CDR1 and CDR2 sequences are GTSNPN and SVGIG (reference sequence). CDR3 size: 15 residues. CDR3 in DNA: TGTGCCTGGAGCCGTGTGGCCGGGGTTAACGGGGAGCTGTTTTTT. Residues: CAWSRVAGVNGELFF.

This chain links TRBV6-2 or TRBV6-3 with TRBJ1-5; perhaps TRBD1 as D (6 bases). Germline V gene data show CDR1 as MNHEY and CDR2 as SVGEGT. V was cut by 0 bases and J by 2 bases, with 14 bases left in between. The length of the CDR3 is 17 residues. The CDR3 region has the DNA TGTGCCAGCAGTTACTCGCACAGGGAATCCGGCAATCAGCCCCAGCATTTT. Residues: CASSYSHRESGNQPQHF.

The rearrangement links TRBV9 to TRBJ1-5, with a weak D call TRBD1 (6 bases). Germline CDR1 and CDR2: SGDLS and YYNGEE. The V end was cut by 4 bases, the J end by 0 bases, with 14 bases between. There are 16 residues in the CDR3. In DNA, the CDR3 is TGTGCCAGCAGCTCCGGGACATCACATAGCAATCAGCCCCAGCATTTT. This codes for CASSSGTSHSNQPQHF.

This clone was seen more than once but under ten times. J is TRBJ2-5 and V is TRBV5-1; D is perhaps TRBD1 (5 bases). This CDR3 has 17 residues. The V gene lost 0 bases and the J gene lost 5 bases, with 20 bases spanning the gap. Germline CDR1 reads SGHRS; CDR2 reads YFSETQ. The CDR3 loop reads CASSLVVQGGSFETQYF. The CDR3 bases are TGCGCCAGCAGCTTGGTGGTCCAGGGTGGGTCCTTTGAGACCCAGTACTTC.

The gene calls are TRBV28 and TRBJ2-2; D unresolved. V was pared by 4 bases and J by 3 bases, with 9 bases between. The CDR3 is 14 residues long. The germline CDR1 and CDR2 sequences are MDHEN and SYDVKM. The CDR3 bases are TGTGCCAGCAGTTCACCGGGTTACACCGGGGAGCTGTTTTTT. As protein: CASSSPGYTGELFF.

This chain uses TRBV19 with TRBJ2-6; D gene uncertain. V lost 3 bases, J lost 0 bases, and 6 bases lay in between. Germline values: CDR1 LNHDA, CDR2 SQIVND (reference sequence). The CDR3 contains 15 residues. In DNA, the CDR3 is TGTGCCAGTAGTATTCGGAGCTCTGGGGCCAACGTCCTGACTTTC. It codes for CASSIRSSGANVLTF.

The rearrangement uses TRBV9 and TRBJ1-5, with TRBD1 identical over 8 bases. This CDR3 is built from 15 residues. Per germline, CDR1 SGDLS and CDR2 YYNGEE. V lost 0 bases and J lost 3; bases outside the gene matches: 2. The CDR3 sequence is CASSVGQGINQPQHF. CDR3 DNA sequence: TGTGCCAGCAGCGTAGGACAGGGGATCAATCAGCCCCAGCATTTT.

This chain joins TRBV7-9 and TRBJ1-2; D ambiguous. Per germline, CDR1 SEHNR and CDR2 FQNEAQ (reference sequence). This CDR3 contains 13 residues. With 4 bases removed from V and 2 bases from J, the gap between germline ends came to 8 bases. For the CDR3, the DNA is TGTGCCAGCAGCTCCCTTATCAACTATGGCTACACCTTC. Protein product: CASSSLINYGYTF.

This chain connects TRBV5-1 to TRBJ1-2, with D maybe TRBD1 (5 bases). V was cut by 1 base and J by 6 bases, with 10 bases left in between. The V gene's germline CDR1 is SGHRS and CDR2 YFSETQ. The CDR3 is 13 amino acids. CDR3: CASSLTRVDGYTF. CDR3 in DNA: TGCGCCAGCAGCTTGACCAGGGTCGATGGCTACACCTTC.

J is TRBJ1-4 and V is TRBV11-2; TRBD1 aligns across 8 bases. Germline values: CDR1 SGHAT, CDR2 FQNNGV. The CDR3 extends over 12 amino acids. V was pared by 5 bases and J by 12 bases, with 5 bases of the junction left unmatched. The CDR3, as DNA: TGTGCCAGCAGCCTCGGGACAGGCGAACTGTTTTTT. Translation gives CASSLGTGELFF.

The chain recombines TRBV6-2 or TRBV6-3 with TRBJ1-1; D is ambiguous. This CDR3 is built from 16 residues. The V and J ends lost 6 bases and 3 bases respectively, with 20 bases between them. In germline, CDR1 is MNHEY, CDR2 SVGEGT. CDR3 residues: CASSPVGRGRDTEAFF. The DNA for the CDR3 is TGTGCCAGCAGCCCCGTAGGGCGAGGGCGGGACACTGAAGCTTTCTTT.

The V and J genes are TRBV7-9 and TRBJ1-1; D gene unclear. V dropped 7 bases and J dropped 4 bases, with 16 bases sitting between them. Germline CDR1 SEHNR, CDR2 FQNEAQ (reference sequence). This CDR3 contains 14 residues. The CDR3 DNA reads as TGTGCCAGCAACGAGGCGGGGTTCGGCACTGAAGCTTTCTTT. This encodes CASNEAGFGTEAFF.

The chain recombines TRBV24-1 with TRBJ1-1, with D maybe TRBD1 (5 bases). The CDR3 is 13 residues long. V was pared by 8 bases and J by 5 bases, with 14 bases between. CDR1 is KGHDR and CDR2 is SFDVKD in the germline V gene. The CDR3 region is CATMGRAGTEAFF. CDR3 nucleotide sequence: TGTGCCACCATGGGACGGGCGGGGACTGAAGCTTTCTTT.

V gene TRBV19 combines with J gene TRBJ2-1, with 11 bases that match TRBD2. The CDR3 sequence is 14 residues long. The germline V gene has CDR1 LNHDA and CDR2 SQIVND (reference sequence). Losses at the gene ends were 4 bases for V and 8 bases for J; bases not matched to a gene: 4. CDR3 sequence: CASSSLAGGDEQFF. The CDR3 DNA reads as TGTGCCAGTAGTAGCCTAGCGGGAGGAGATGAGCAGTTCTTC.

CDR3 sequence (DNA): TGTGCCAGCAGTTTCCTAGGGGGTTCTGAAGCTTTCTTT. Encoded protein: CASSFLGGSEAFF. The chain carries TRBV2 and TRBJ1-1; D perhaps matches TRBD1 (6 bases). The germline V and J ends were trimmed by 5 bases and 6 bases, with 13 bases remaining between them. There are 13 residues in the CDR3. Germline V gene sequence: CDR1 SNHLY, CDR2 FYNNEI.

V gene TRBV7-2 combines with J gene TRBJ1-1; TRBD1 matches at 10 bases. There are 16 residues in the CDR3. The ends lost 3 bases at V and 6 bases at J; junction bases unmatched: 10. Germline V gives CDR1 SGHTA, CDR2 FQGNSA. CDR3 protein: CASSLAVDRGPAEAFF. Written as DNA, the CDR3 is TGTGCCAGCAGCTTGGCGGTCGACAGGGGGCCGGCTGAAGCTTTCTTT.

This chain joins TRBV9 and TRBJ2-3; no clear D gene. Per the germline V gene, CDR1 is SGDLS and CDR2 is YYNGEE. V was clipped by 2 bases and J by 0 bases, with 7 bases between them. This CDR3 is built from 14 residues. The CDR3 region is CASSVQASTDTQYF. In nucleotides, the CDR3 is TGTGCCAGCAGCGTCCAGGCGAGCACAGATACGCAGTATTTT. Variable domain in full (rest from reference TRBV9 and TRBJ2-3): DSGVTQTPKHLITATGQRVTLRCSPRSGDLSVYWYQQSLDQGLQFLIQYYNGEERAKGNILERFSAQQFPDLHSELNLSSLELGDSALYFCASSVQASTDTQYFGPGTRLTVL.

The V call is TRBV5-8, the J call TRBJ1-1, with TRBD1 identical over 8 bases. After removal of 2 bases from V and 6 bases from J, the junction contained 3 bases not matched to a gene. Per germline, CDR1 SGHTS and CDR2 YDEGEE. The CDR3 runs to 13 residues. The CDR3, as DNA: TGTGCCAGCAGCTTACAGGGGGGCCCTGAAGCTTTCTTT. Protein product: CASSLQGGPEAFF.

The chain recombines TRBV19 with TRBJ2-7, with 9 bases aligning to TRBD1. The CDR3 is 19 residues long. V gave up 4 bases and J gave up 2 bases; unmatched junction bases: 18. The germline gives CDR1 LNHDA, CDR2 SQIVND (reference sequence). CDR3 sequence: CASSKSGTGTRGIPYEQYF. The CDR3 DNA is TGTGCCAGTAGTAAATCTGGGACAGGGACGCGCGGGATACCCTACGAGCAGTACTTC.

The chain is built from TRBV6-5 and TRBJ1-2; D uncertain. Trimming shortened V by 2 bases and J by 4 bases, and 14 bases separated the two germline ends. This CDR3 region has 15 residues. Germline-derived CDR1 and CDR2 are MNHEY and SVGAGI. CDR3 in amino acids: CASSYLLGSGYGYTF. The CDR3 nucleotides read TGTGCCAGCAGTTACCTGCTTGGCAGTGGCTATGGCTACACCTTC.

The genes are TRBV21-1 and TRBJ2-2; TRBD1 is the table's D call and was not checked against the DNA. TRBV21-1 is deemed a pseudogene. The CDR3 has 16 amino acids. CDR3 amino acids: CASSNKDRENTGELFF. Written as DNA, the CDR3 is TGTGCCAGCAGCAACAAGGACAGGGAAAACACCGGGGAGCTGTTTTTT.

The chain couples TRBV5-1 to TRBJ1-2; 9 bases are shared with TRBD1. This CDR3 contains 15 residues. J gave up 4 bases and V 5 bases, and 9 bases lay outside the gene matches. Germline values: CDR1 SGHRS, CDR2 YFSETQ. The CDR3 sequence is CASSYGDRDAYGYTF. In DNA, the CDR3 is TGCGCCAGCAGTTACGGGGACAGGGATGCCTATGGCTACACCTTC. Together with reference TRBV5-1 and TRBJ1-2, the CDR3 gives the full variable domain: KAGVTQTPRYLIKTRGQQVTLSCSPISGHRSVSWYQQTPGQGLQFLFEYFSETQRNKGNFPGRFSGRQFSNSRSEMNVSTLELGDSALYLCASSYGDRDAYGYTFGSGTRLTVV.

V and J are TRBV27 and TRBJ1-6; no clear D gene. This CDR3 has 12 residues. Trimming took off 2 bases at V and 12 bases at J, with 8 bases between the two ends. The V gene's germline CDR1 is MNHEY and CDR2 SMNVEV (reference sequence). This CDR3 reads CASSLIRGPLHF. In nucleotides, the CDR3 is TGTGCCAGCAGTTTAATACGGGGACCCCTCCACTTT.

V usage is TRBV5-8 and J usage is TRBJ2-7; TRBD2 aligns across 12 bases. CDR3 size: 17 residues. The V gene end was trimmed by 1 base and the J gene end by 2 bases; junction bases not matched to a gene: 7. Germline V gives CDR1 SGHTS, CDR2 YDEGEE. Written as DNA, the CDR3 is TGTGCCAGCAGCTTGACGAAGACTAGCGGGAGAGCCTACGAGCAGTACTTC. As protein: CASSLTKTSGRAYEQYF.

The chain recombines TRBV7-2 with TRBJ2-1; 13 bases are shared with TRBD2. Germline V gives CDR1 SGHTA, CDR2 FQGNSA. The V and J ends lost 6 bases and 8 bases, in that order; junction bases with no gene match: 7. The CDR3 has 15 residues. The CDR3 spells CASRQGLAGVDEQFF. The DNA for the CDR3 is TGTGCCAGCAGGCAAGGACTAGCGGGAGTCGATGAGCAGTTCTTC.

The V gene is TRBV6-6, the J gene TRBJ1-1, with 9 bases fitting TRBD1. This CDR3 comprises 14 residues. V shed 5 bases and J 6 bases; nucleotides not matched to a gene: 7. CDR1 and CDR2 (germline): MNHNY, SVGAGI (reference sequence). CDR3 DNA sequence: TGTGCCAGCAGTCCCGGGACAGGGTTCGCTGAAGCTTTCTTT. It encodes CASSPGTGFAEAFF.